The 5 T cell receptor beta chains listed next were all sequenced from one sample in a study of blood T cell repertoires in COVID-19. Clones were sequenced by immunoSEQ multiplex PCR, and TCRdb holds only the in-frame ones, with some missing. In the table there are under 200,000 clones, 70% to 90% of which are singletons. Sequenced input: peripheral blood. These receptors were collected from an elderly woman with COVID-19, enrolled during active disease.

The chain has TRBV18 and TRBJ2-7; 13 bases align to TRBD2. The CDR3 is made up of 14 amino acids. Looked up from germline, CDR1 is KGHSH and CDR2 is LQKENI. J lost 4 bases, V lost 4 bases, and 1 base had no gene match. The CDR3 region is CASSRLAGGYEQYF. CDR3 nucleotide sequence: TGTGCCAGCTCACGACTAGCGGGAGGATACGAGCAGTACTTC.

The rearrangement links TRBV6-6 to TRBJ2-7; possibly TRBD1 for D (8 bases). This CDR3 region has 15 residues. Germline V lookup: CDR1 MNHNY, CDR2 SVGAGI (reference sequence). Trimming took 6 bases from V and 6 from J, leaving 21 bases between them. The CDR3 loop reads CASSQTGAGAGEQYF. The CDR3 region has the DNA TGTGCCAGCAGCCAGACAGGGGCGGGGGCCGGCGAGCAGTACTTC.

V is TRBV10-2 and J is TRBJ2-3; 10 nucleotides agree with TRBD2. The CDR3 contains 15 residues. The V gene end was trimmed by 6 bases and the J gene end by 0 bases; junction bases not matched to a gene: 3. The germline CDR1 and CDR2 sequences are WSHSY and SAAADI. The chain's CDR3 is CASSLAGASTDTQYF. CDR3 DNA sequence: TGCGCCAGCAGCCTAGCGGGAGCTAGCACAGATACGCAGTATTTT.

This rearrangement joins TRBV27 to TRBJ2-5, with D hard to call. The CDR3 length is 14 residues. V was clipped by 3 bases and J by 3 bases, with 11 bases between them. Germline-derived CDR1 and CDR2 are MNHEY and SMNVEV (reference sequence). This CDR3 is CASSLRPYEETQYF. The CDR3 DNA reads TGTGCCAGCAGTTTGCGGCCGTATGAAGAGACCCAGTACTTC.

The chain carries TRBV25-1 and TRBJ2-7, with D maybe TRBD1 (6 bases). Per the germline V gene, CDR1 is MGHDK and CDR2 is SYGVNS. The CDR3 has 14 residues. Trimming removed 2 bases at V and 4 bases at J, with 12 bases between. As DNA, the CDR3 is TGTGCCAGCAGTGAACTAGGACAGCTTTACGAGCAGTACTTC. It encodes CASSELGQLYEQYF.